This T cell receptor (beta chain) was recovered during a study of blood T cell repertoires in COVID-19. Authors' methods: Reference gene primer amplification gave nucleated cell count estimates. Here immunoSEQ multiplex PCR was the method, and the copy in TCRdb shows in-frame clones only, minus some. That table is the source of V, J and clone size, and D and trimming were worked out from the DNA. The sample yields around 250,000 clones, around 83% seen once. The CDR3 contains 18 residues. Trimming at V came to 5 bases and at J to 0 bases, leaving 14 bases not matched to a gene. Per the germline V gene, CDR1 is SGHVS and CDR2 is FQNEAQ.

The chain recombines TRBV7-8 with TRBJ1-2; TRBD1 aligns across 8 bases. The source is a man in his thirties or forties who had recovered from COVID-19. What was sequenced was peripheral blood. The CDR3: CASSPRADRVSANYGYTF. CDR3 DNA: TGTGCCAGCAGCCCGAGGGCGGACAGGGTCTCGGCTAACTATGGCTACACCTTC.